The next 13 T cell receptor beta chains were all read from a single sample in a study of T-cell reconstitution after alpha-beta-depleted transplantation in children. Unique molecular identifiers were used to barcode this TCRbeta library. TCRdb re-analysed the PCR reads in MiXCR, keeping a single row per CDR3 protein. The sample records around 370,000 distinct CDR3 sequences, approximately 10% being singletons. The sample was PBMCs from the stem cell graft donor, taken from the stem cell graft. The receptors were gathered from a human donor who donated a stem cell graft to a child with acute lymphoblastic leukemia.

This chain connects TRBV6-5 to TRBJ2-1; D is perhaps TRBD2 (5 bases). The CDR3 loop spans 16 amino acids. CDR1 is MNHEY, CDR2 SVGAGI, per germline. V lost 4 bases to trimming and J lost 6 bases, with 19 bases between them. The CDR3 DNA reads TGTGCCAGCAGTTCCTCTTGGGGAGATGGGCCCAATGAGCAGTTCTTC. Translation gives CASSSSWGDGPNEQFF.

This clonotype was seen only a few times. This sequence joins TRBV28 and TRBJ2-5, with 9 nucleotides matching TRBD1. The junction had 15 bases not matched to a gene; V was cut back by 6 bases and J by 4 bases. The CDR3 runs 17 residues. From germline, CDR1 is MDHEN and CDR2 SYDVKM. Here the CDR3 reads CASRPMLDRGGRETQYF. The CDR3, as DNA: TGTGCCAGCAGGCCGATGTTGGACAGGGGAGGCAGAGAGACCCAGTACTTC.

There are many counts of this clonotype. The chain links TRBV20-1 to TRBJ1-2, with unresolved D. Trimming removed 1 base at V and 8 bases at J, with 11 bases between. The germline gives CDR1 DFQATT, CDR2 SNEGSKA (reference sequence). The CDR3 covers 12 residues. CDR3 sequence reads: CSARVGVRGYTF. The CDR3, as DNA: TGCAGTGCTAGAGTTGGTGTGCGAGGCTACACCTTC.

This clonotype has at least ten counts. J is TRBJ1-1 and V is TRBV12-3 or TRBV12-4, with D perhaps matching TRBD1 (5 bases). V lost 3 bases and J lost 6, with 23 bases in between. The CDR3 is 17 amino acids. The CDR3 reads CASSFQIPGTAGAEAFF. In nucleotides, the CDR3 is TGTGCCAGCAGTTTCCAAATACCCGGGACGGCAGGCGCTGAAGCTTTCTTT.

This clonotype was counted ten times or more. The DNA of the CDR3 is TGTGCCAGCAGCTTAGAGGCCGGTCTAGTCTCCCGCGAGCAGTACTTC. It specifies CASSLEAGLVSREQYF. This chain uses TRBV7-2 with TRBJ2-7, with D hard to call. The germline CDR1 and CDR2 sequences are SGHTA and FQGNSA. CDR3 length equals 16 residues. V lost 1 base to trimming and J lost 6 bases, with 19 bases between them.

The chain carries TRBV5-1 and TRBJ2-1; 7 bases agree with TRBD1. From germline, CDR1 is SGHRS and CDR2 YFSETQ. There are 14 residues in the CDR3. V lost 4 bases, J lost 6 bases, and 7 bases stayed unmatched. The CDR3 DNA reads as TGCGCCAGCAGCACGTCGACAGGGTTCAATGAGCAGTTCTTC. Residues: CASSTSTGFNEQFF.

This clonotype was observed a handful of times. V gene TRBV4-1 combines with J gene TRBJ1-2, with a possible D match to TRBD1 (5 bases). This CDR3 has 12 amino acids. The germline CDR1 and CDR2 sequences are MGHRA and YSYEKL. V was pared by 4 bases and J by 8 bases, with 11 bases between. CDR3 sequence: CASSRRGRGYTF. CDR3 coding DNA: TGCGCCAGCAGCCGGAGGGGTAGGGGCTACACCTTC.

The genes are TRBV9 and TRBJ2-5; 9 nucleotides match TRBD1. Germline V lookup: CDR1 SGDLS, CDR2 YYNGEE. Unmatched junction bases numbered 13, after V lost 3 bases and J lost 7 bases. The CDR3 contains 16 residues. The CDR3 bases are TGTGCCAGCAGCGCCCACGGACAGGGGTGGGCGCGGACCCAGTACTTC. Translating it yields CASSAHGQGWARTQYF.

In its sample, this clonotype was seen a few times. The chain links TRBV25-1 to TRBJ2-1; 7 bases align to TRBD2. CDR3 length equals 20 residues. Germline V gene sequence: CDR1 MGHDK, CDR2 SYGVNS. Unmatched junction bases numbered 17, after V lost 1 base and J lost 2 bases. This CDR3 is CASSESPRHLLANPYNEQFF. CDR3 nucleotides: TGTGCCAGCAGTGAATCCCCGCGGCATTTACTAGCGAATCCCTACAATGAGCAGTTCTTC.

The V and J genes are TRBV4-3 and TRBJ2-5; the D gene is possibly TRBD2 (6 bases). Trimming left V 0 bases short and J 2 bases short, with 16 bases between. Germline assignment: CDR1 LGHNA and CDR2 YSLEER. The CDR3 consists of 17 residues. The CDR3 sequence is CASSQDHGLASQETQYF. CDR3 nucleotides: TGCGCCAGCAGCCAAGATCATGGGCTAGCGAGTCAAGAGACCCAGTACTTC.

This chain links TRBV10-3 with TRBJ1-5, with a weak D call TRBD1 (6 bases). V was clipped by 10 bases and J by 0 bases, with 16 bases between them. Germline V lookup: CDR1 ENHRY, CDR2 SYGVKD. This CDR3 spans 15 amino acids. Here the CDR3 DNA reads TGTGCCACTCGAGACAGGCTCTATAGCAATCAGCCCCAGCATTTT. The encoded protein is CATRDRLYSNQPQHF.

This clonotype has ten or more counts. The chain combines TRBV7-8 with TRBJ2-2; TRBD2 might be the D (5 bases). The V gene's germline CDR1 is SGHVS and CDR2 FQNEAQ. The CDR3 has 15 residues. V lost 5 bases to trimming and J lost 7 bases, with 17 bases between them. CDR3 DNA sequence: TGTGCCAGCAGCCCCGCTTTGGGAGAGGGCGGGGAGCTGTTTTTT. It translates to CASSPALGEGGELFF. Using reference TRBV7-8 and TRBJ2-2 for the parts outside the CDR3, the full variable domain is GAGVSQSPRYKVAKRGQDVALRCDPISGHVSLFWYQQALGQGPEFLTYFQNEAQLDKSGLPSDRFFAERPEGSVSTLKIQRTQQEDSAVYLCASSPALGEGGELFFGEGSRLTVL.

The chain joins TRBV5-1 to TRBJ1-1, with a weak D call TRBD1 (5 bases). V gave up 2 bases and J gave up 1 base, with 18 bases separating them. The CDR3 length is 17 residues. The germline V gene encodes CDR1 SGHRS and CDR2 YFSETQ. CDR3 coding DNA: TGCGCCAGCAGCTTTATAGGGATGGGCACAGGGAACACTGAAGCTTTCTTT. Its protein is CASSFIGMGTGNTEAFF.